These 5 T cell receptor beta chains were all obtained from the same sample, sequenced in a study of T-cell memory formation after mild COVID-19. Via MiXCR, TCRdb re-called the 5' RACE reads, giving one row per CDR3 protein. Seen here are hundreds of thousands of distinct CDR3 sequences, roughly 20% observed once, and the top ten hold under 8.5%. The specimen sequenced was PBMCs or a T cell subset sorted from them (not recorded which). The receptors here all came from an adult woman who had mild COVID-19 (a few samples of this study predate the infection). Cell type and time point are not known.

The chain joins TRBV4-3 to TRBJ1-5; D is ambiguous. The V end lost 0 bases, the J end lost 4 bases, and 10 bases lay between the germline ends. The CDR3 is 15 residues long. Germline V gives CDR1 LGHNA, CDR2 YSLEER. In DNA form, the CDR3 reads TGCGCCAGCAGCCAAGATTCGGCTATTAATCAGCCCCAGCATTTT. It encodes CASSQDSAINQPQHF.

This sequence joins TRBV7-8 and TRBJ2-1; D may be TRBD1 (6 bases). Germline-derived CDR1 and CDR2 are SGHVS and FQNEAQ. The CDR3 is made up of 17 amino acids. V was pared by 4 bases and J by 0 bases, with 16 bases between. The CDR3 here is CASSSERTATSYNEQFF. The CDR3 DNA follows: TGTGCCAGCAGCTCGGAGCGGACAGCAACCTCCTACAATGAGCAGTTCTTC. The entire variable domain, with the rest obtained from reference TRBV7-8 and TRBJ2-1, is as follows: GAGVSQSPRYKVAKRGQDVALRCDPISGHVSLFWYQQALGQGPEFLTYFQNEAQLDKSGLPSDRFFAERPEGSVSTLKIQRTQQEDSAVYLCASSSERTATSYNEQFFGPGTRLTVL.

This clonotype came up a few times. The CDR3 loop is CASSIDKTGGSEQYF. In DNA form, the CDR3 reads TGTGCCAGTAGTATAGACAAGACCGGAGGAAGCGAGCAGTACTTC. The chain joins TRBV19 to TRBJ2-7; D may be TRBD2 (5 bases). Germline lookup yields CDR1 LNHDA and CDR2 SQIVND (reference sequence). There are 15 residues in the CDR3. Trimming shortened V by 0 bases and J by 6 bases, and 15 bases separated the two germline ends.

This clonotype was found a few times. V usage is TRBV9 and J usage is TRBJ1-1, with D hard to call. Deletions cut 3 bases from V and 2 bases from J, with 14 bases between. The CDR3 extends over 15 amino acids. Per germline, CDR1 SGDLS and CDR2 YYNGEE. CDR3 sequence (DNA): TGTGCCAGCAGCGCTGACCCGTTGGTCAACACTGAAGCTTTCTTT. It specifies CASSADPLVNTEAFF. The full variable domain, with the rest looked up from reference TRBV9 and TRBJ1-1, is DSGVTQTPKHLITATGQRVTLRCSPRSGDLSVYWYQQSLDQGLQFLIQYYNGEERAKGNILERFSAQQFPDLHSELNLSSLELGDSALYFCASSADPLVNTEAFFGQGTRLTVV.

The chain recombines TRBV24-1 with TRBJ2-1; TRBD2 matches 7 bases. The length of the CDR3 is 15 residues. After removal of 1 base from V and 2 bases from J, the junction contained 1 base not matched to a gene. Looked up from germline, CDR1 is KGHDR and CDR2 is SFDVKD. Here the CDR3 reads CATSDLAGTYNEQFF. The CDR3 DNA sequence: TGTGCCACCAGTGATTTAGCGGGAACCTACAATGAGCAGTTCTTC.